A single T cell receptor (beta chain) is shown here with its context. Its matching antigen is unknown. Each CDR3 protein gets one entry after TCRdb re-called the 5' RACE reads with MiXCR. The sample records fewer than 250,000 distinct CDR3 sequences, roughly a tenth being singletons. The data originate from a study of T-cell memory formation after mild COVID-19. Study results and limitations: There was no confirmation that second-wave clones peaking on day 37 were SARS-CoV-2 specific.

The V segment lost 3 bases and the J segment 6 bases; nucleotides outside the gene matches: 4. The CDR3 contains 15 residues. CDR1 and CDR2 (germline): MNHEY, SVGAGI. The chain has TRBV6-5 and TRBJ2-3, with TRBD2 matching over 12 bases. Sample: PBMCs or a T cell subset sorted from them (not recorded which). The sequence derives from a young man who had mild COVID-19 (a few samples of this study predate the infection). Cell type and time point are not known. The CDR3 sequence is CASSYKTSGGDTQYF. In nucleotides, the CDR3 is TGTGCCAGCAGTTATAAGACTAGCGGGGGCGATACGCAGTATTTT.